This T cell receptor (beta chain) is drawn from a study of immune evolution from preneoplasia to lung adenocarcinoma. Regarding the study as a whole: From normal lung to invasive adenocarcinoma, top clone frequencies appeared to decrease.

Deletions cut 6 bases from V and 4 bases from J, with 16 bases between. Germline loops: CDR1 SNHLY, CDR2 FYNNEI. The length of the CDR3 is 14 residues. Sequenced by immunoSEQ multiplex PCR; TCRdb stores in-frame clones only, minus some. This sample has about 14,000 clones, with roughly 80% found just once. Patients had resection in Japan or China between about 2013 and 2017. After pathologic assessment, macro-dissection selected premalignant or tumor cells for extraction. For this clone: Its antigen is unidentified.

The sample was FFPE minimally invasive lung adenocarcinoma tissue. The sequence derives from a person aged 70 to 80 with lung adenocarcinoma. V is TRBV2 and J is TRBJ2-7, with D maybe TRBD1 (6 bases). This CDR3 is CASSVTGFGYEQYF. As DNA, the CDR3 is TGTGCCAGCAGCGTCACAGGGTTTGGTTACGAGCAGTACTTC.